This T cell receptor (beta chain) was retrieved from a study of neurological immune-mediated disorders. TCRdb analysed the 5' RACE reads with MiXCR anew, one entry per CDR3 protein. This sample has roughly 74,000 distinct CDR3 sequences, with 4% to 6% found just once. The germline gives CDR1 SGHRS, CDR2 YFSETQ. The CDR3 consists of 14 residues. V was cut by 1 base and J by 1 base, with 9 bases left in between. This clonotype was detected ten times or more. This receptor was taken from a man in his late teens or twenties with multiple sclerosis. The chain has TRBV5-1 and TRBJ2-7, with D unclear. The source material was PBMCs. CDR3 loop: CASSLLARSYEQYF. The CDR3 region has the DNA TGCGCCAGCAGCTTGTTAGCCAGATCCTACGAGCAGTACTTC.